A selection of T cell receptor beta chains follows, all from one sample in a study of blood T cells in healthy people across ages. TCRdb processed the 5' RACE reads anew with MiXCR; each CDR3 protein has one entry. The sample has nearly 800,000 distinct CDR3 sequences; roughly 50% are singletons. Source material: blood. These TCRs come from a man aged 35-49 years in good health. Both conserved end residues are part of each CDR3. D genes are given only for firm matches. Size is stated for part of the rows, as once, few or many counts, or as a class when the clone is expanded.

V gene	D gene	clone size	J gene	CDR3 DNA	CDR3 protein
TRBV9	.	.	TRBJ2-5	TGTGCCAGCAGCGTATCCCCCCCGGTAGGGGAGCAGTACTTC	CASSVSPPVGEQYF
TRBV4-2	.	few	TRBJ2-7	TGTGCCAGCAGCCAGGCGGGGACAAACAATCGACTCTACGAGCAGTACTTC	CASSQAGTNNRLYEQYF
TRBV12-3/TRBV12-4	TRBD2	.	TRBJ2-3	TGTGCCAGCAGTTTAGGTCGGGGGGTGTCAGATACGCAGTATTTT	CASSLGRGVSDTQYF
TRBV29-1	TRBD2	few	TRBJ2-3	TGCAGCGTCAAAAGCGGGGGGCGGGCAGATACGCAGTATTTT	CSVKSGGRADTQYF
TRBV9	.	.	TRBJ1-4	TGTGCCAGCAGCGTAGCGGAGGGTGAAAAACTGTTTTTT	CASSVAEGEKLFF
TRBV9	.	.	TRBJ1-2	TGTGCCAGCAGCGCACCGCTCCAGTGGGGAAACTATGGCTACACCTTC	CASSAPLQWGNYGYTF
TRBV5-5	.	.	TRBJ2-7	TGTGCCAGCAGCCTTTCCATGGGCGAGCAGTACTTC	CASSLSMGEQYF
TRBV6-1	TRBD1	.	TRBJ2-1	TGTGCCAGTAGTACAACCACCGGGACAGGCTTATACAATGAGCAGTTCTTC	CASSTTTGTGLYNEQFF
TRBV29-1	.	.	TRBJ2-5	TGCAGCGTCGGGAGACTAGGTACAGAGACCCAGTACTTC	CSVGRLGTETQYF
TRBV29-1	.	.	TRBJ2-1	TGCAGCGTTGAAACGGAGCCTCAGTTCTTC	CSVETEPQFF
TRBV3-1	TRBD2	.	TRBJ2-1	TGTGCCAGCAGCCAAGAAGGCCCGGGACTAGCGTCCTACAATGAGCAGTTCTTC	CASSQEGPGLASYNEQFF
TRBV5-1	TRBD2	.	TRBJ2-1	TGCGCCAGCAGGCGCGCTCCAGCGGGGGAATGGAATGAGCAGTTCTTC	CASRRAPAGEWNEQFF
TRBV9	TRBD2	.	TRBJ2-7	TGTGCCAGCAGCGTAGGGGAGGGCGAGCAGTACTTC	CASSVGEGEQYF
TRBV29-1	.	once	TRBJ2-6	TGCAGCGTTGACGGAGTTGGGGCCAACGTCCTGACTTTC	CSVDGVGANVLTF
TRBV5-1	.	.	TRBJ1-1	TGCGCCAGCAGCTTGGAAGGGGATTTCCCTGAAGCTTTCTTT	CASSLEGDFPEAFF
TRBV20-1	TRBD2	.	TRBJ2-7	TGCAGTGCTAGGACCCCAGCGGGAACCTACGAGCAGTACTTC	CSARTPAGTYEQYF
TRBV27	.	.	TRBJ1-4	TGTGCCAGCAGTTTGTCGGGGTTGTTAAATAATGAAAAACTGTTTTTT	CASSLSGLLNNEKLFF
TRBV20-1	.	.	TRBJ2-5	TGCAGTGCTGGAGGGGAACTCCAAGAGACCCAGTACTTC	CSAGGELQETQYF
TRBV18	TRBD1	.	TRBJ1-2	TGTGCCAGCTCACTAAAAGACAGGGGAGATCGCTACACCTTC	CASSLKDRGDRYTF
TRBV21-1	.	few	TRBJ2-7	TGTGCCACCACAAAATGGGACGGCGAGCAGTACTTC	CATTKWDGEQYF
TRBV7-8	.	.	TRBJ2-1	TGTGCCAGCAGCTTATCGAACTTGGACAATGAGCAGTTCTTC	CASSLSNLDNEQFF
TRBV25-1	.	once	TRBJ2-5	TGTGCCAGCAGTGAATTGGATGAGCAGTACTTC	CASSELDEQYF
TRBV11-2	.	.	TRBJ2-3	TGTGCCAGCAGCTCAACCGGGCCCTCAGATACGCAGTATTTT	CASSSTGPSDTQYF
TRBV28	TRBD2	.	TRBJ2-1	TGTGCCAGCAGCTCCCCCCGGGCTAGCGGGGGAGGGGGAAATGAGCAGTTCTTC	CASSSPRASGGGGNEQFF
TRBV7-9	TRBD2	.	TRBJ2-1	TGTGCCAGCAGCTTAACCGCTAGCGGGAAAAATGAGCAGTTCTTC	CASSLTASGKNEQFF
TRBV20-1	TRBD2	.	TRBJ2-3	TGCAGTGCTAGAGATCTGGAGCGGGGGGCAGATACGCAGTATTTT	CSARDLERGADTQYF
TRBV28	.	.	TRBJ2-1	TGTGCCAGCAGTTTATTAACCGCTGCTGGGCCGCCCTACAATGAGCAGTTCTTC	CASSLLTAAGPPYNEQFF
TRBV4-3	TRBD2	.	TRBJ2-7	TGCGCCAGTAGCTTCAAAAGCGGGAGCATCGACAATGAGCAGTACTTC	CASSFKSGSIDNEQYF
TRBV6-5	.	once	TRBJ2-5	TGTGCCAGGGATCAAGAGACCCAGTACTTC	CARDQETQYF
TRBV10-3	TRBD2	.	TRBJ2-3	TGTGCCACCCGACGATCTGAACTAGCGCCCACAGATACGCAGTATTTT	CATRRSELAPTDTQYF
TRBV4-3	.	.	TRBJ2-3	TGCGCCAGCAGCCAGATAGGGACAAGTCTTGGGTCTACAGATACGCAGTATTTT	CASSQIGTSLGSTDTQYF
TRBV9	.	.	TRBJ2-1	TGTGCCAGCAGCCCCCTCCCCGGAGGGACCAACAATGAGCAGTTCTTC	CASSPLPGGTNNEQFF
TRBV6-2/TRBV6-3	TRBD2	.	TRBJ2-7	TGTGCCAGCAGTTACTCGACTAGCGGGGGCGAGCAGTACTTC	CASSYSTSGGEQYF
TRBV7-2	TRBD1	.	TRBJ1-2	TGTGCCAGCAGCGAGGGGGGGACAGGGGCTAACTATGGCTACACCTTC	CASSEGGTGANYGYTF
TRBV12-3/TRBV12-4	.	.	TRBJ2-3	TGTGCCAGCAGTATCAAAAAGGGGAGCAAAAACACAGATACGCAGTATTTT	CASSIKKGSKNTDTQYF
TRBV20-1	.	.	TRBJ2-5	TGCAGTGCTCCTCCAGGGGTAGGCGAGACCCAGTACTTC	CSAPPGVGETQYF
TRBV11-3	.	.	TRBJ1-1	TGTGCCAGCAGCTTAGGAATGGGGGCTGAAGCTTTCTTT	CASSLGMGAEAFF
TRBV20-1	.	.	TRBJ2-5	TGCAGTGCTAGAGATCGAGTAACTAGCCGAGGGCAGTACTTC	CSARDRVTSRGQYF
TRBV29-1	TRBD2	.	TRBJ2-1	TGCAGCGGGAGGGGACTAGCGGGAGTCCGCAATGGGCAGTTCTTC	CSGRGLAGVRNGQFF
TRBV11-1	TRBD2	few	TRBJ2-5	TGTGCCAGCAGCCCAAAGCGGGAGCTTGGGGAGACCCAGTACTTC	CASSPKRELGETQYF